This T cell receptor beta chain stems from a study of cytomegalovirus exposure and HLA in healthy donors. The primer mix had 60 Vbeta and 13 Jbeta primers. Profiled with immunoSEQ multiplex PCR; TCRdb holds only in-frame clones, not every one. The profile shows 150,000 to 200,000 clones, around 80% of them singletons. This TCR was recovered from a woman aged 40 to 49 in good health and CMV-seronegative. The sample taken for sequencing was PBMCs.

CDR3 nucleotides: TGTGCCAGCAGCGTAGCTAAGAGCTACACCTTC. Translating it yields CASSVAKSYTF. The V and J genes are TRBV9 and TRBJ1-2; D call uncertain. V was shortened by 0 bases and J by 9 bases, with 6 bases between the two germline ends. CDR1 and CDR2 (germline): SGDLS, YYNGEE. This CDR3 comprises 11 residues.